This T cell receptor beta chain was observed in a study of PD-1 blockade in classical Hodgkin lymphoma. This CDR3 contains 17 residues. Per the germline V gene, CDR1 is LGHNA and CDR2 is YSLEER. V was clipped by 0 bases and J by 1 base, with 14 bases between them. Time point in this sample: cycle 4 day 1 (C4D1), after less than 7 weeks of nivolumab. After autologous stem cell transplantation all patients relapsed, and prior brentuximab vedotin exposure differed between cohorts. The CD4+ T cells used were purified from thawed PBMCs through magnetic negative selection. Method: immunoSEQ multiplex PCR; TCRdb's copy keeps in-frame clones and lacks some. The profile shows more than 25,000 clones, around 85% of them singletons.

Specimen: CD4+ T cells from blood, collected before the fourth cycle of nivolumab. The V and J genes are TRBV4-3 and TRBJ2-3, with a weak D call TRBD2 (7 bases). This TCR derives from a human donor with classical Hodgkin lymphoma. As DNA, the CDR3 is TGCGCCAGCAGCCAAGATTTGGGGGGGCTCGGCACAGATACGCAGTATTTT. Protein: CASSQDLGGLGTDTQYF.